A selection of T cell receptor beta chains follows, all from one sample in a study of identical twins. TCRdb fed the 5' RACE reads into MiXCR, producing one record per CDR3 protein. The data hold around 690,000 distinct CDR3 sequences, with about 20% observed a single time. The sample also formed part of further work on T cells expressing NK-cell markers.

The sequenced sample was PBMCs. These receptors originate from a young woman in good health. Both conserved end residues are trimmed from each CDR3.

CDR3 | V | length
ASSLGPLILAGYANTGELF | TRBV7-6 | 19
AISGRQVSSYEQY | TRBV10-3 | 13
ASSLQGGGTDTQY | TRBV7-3 | 13
ASRETGSGELF | TRBV25-1 | 11
ASSSAGGPIDTQY | TRBV5-1 | 13
ASSHPPGLGEGGINNEQF | TRBV4-3 | 18
SAAIPGQPDNSPLH | TRBV20-1 | 14
ASRPTGGGTEAF | TRBV12-3/TRBV12-4 | 12
ASSFTSGRVGGELF | TRBV6-5 | 14
ASRRQVLNTGELF | TRBV6-1 | 13